This section outlines one T cell receptor (beta chain) sequence together with its context. These data belong to a study of blood T cell repertoires in COVID-19. Study overall: Acute and convalescent COVID-19 specimens originated in the United States, Italy and Spain.

Profiling relied on immunoSEQ multiplex PCR, and the TCRdb table lists in-frame clones only, not all of them. The profile shows about 250,000 clones, 87% of them singletons. This CDR3 has 15 residues. The V gene lost 4 bases and the J gene lost 2 bases, with 14 bases spanning the gap. Germline values: CDR1 SGHDT, CDR2 YYEEEE. The receptor was isolated from a man between 18 and 29 years old with active or convalescent COVID-19. Sequences were obtained from peripheral blood. The chain is built from TRBV5-6 and TRBJ2-3; D is ambiguous. The CDR3: CASSGPVTNTDTQYF. The CDR3 bases are TGTGCCAGCAGCGGGCCCGTAACGAACACAGATACGCAGTATTTT.